These 5 T cell receptor beta chains share one sample of origin, sequenced in a study of T cell responses to AZD1222 COVID-19 vaccine. Sequencing used immunoSEQ multiplex PCR; TCRdb keeps in-frame clones, though not all of them. This repertoire shows approximately 160,000 clones, approximately 90% found once; its top ten account for approximately 1.5%. Sample: peripheral blood, taken on day 0 of AZD1222 vaccination. Receptors were obtained from an adult in good health.

This clone was recorded a few times. The V gene is TRBV28, the J gene TRBJ1-5, with TRBD1 as a possible D gene (6 bases). CDR3 length: 15 residues. Germline lookup yields CDR1 MDHEN and CDR2 SYDVKM. V was cut by 8 bases and J by 0 bases, with 14 bases left in between. The CDR3 reads CASLNRGGSNQPQHF. In nucleotides, the CDR3 is TGTGCCAGCCTCAACAGAGGGGGTAGCAATCAGCCCCAGCATTTT.

The chain couples TRBV4-1 to TRBJ1-4; no reliable D call. The CDR3 runs 16 residues. The germline gives CDR1 MGHRA, CDR2 YSYEKL. The V gene lost 1 base and the J gene lost 2 bases, with 11 bases spanning the gap. Here the CDR3 DNA reads TGCGCCAGCAGCCAAGCTCCTACCGGGACTAATGAAAAACTGTTTTTT. The encoded protein is CASSQAPTGTNEKLFF.

This clone was counted only a few times. V is TRBV27 and J is TRBJ2-3; D is perhaps TRBD1 (6 bases). Germline V gene lookup returns CDR1 MNHEY and CDR2 SMNVEV (reference sequence). V was pared by 2 bases and J by 1 base, with 10 bases between. CDR3 length: 15 residues. The CDR3 sequence: CASSLQYRGTDTQYF. The CDR3 region has the DNA TGTGCCAGCAGTTTACAGTACAGGGGCACAGATACGCAGTATTTT.

The gene calls are TRBV11-2 and TRBJ1-2, with D perhaps TRBD1 (6 bases). The V end lost 5 bases, the J end lost 4 bases, and 11 bases lay between the germline ends. The CDR3 extends over 13 amino acids. Per the germline V gene, CDR1 is SGHAT and CDR2 is FQNNGV. In nucleotides, the CDR3 is TGTGCCAGCAGCCCGGACAGCCTCTATGGCTACACCTTC. It is translated as CASSPDSLYGYTF.

The V gene is TRBV28, the J gene TRBJ1-2; D ambiguous. V gave up 5 bases and J gave up 4 bases, with 8 bases separating them. The CDR3 covers 12 residues. The germline CDR1 and CDR2 sequences are MDHEN and SYDVKM. The CDR3, as DNA: TGTGCCAGCAGTACCCTCGTCTATGGCTACACCTTC. Protein product: CASSTLVYGYTF.